The TCR beta chain under discussion was sequenced for a study of blood T cell repertoires in COVID-19. About the study: From T cells, B-cell-depleted T cells, or PBMCs came the material, which was cDNA or gDNA.

Germline V gene sequence: CDR1 LNHDA, CDR2 SQIVND (reference sequence). V lost 5 bases and J 11 bases, leaving 12 bases between the germline ends. There are 11 residues in the CDR3. Per the original methods: For nucleated cells, counts were estimated from reference gene primer amplification. Libraries were prepared by immunoSEQ multiplex PCR; TCRdb keeps only in-frame clonotypes and omits some of them. From that table come the V and J calls and clone size; the DNA was used to work out D and trimming. The table includes roughly 230,000 clones, around four fifths detected once. The receptor was isolated from a man between 40 and 49 years old with active or convalescent COVID-19. Sequenced: peripheral blood. The chain carries TRBV19 and TRBJ1-1; D gene unclear. CDR3 amino acids: CASSSMLRAFF. For the CDR3, the DNA is TGTGCCAGTAGTTCTATGTTACGCGCTTTCTTT.